The rows below give T cell receptor beta chains drawn from one sample of a study of blood T cell repertoires in COVID-19. The table came from immunoSEQ multiplex PCR; TCRdb's copy has only in-frame clones and leaves some out. The data show 150,000 or so clones, roughly 80% seen once. The sequencing sample was made of peripheral blood. The origin of the receptors is a woman aged 70-85 years with COVID-19, enrolled during active disease. Both conserved end residues are part of each CDR3. The D gene is left open where the match is weak. Rows give clone size only sometimes, using once, few, many, or a class for an expanded clone.

V gene: TRBV29-1; CDR3 length: 11; J gene: TRBJ1-2; clone size: NA; D gene: NA; CDR3 DNA: TGCAGCGTTGTACATACCTATGGCTACACCTTC; CDR3 protein: CSVVHTYGYTF
V gene: TRBV7-2; CDR3 length: 14; J gene: TRBJ2-3; clone size: NA; D gene: NA; CDR3 DNA: TGTGCCAGCAGCTTAGGGACAGAAAGAGATACGCAGTATTTT; CDR3 protein: CASSLGTERDTQYF
V gene: TRBV5-1; CDR3 length: 15; J gene: TRBJ2-7; clone size: few; D gene: NA; CDR3 DNA: TGCGCCAGCAGCTTGGACAGAGAAGCCTCCTACGAGCAGTACTTC; CDR3 protein: CASSLDREASYEQYF
V gene: TRBV21-1; CDR3 length: 15; J gene: TRBJ2-5; clone size: NA; D gene: NA; CDR3 DNA: TGTGCCAGCAGCAAACCCGTCGGGGGGGGCGAGACCCAGTACTTC; CDR3 protein: CASSKPVGGGETQYF
V gene: TRBV19; CDR3 length: 14; J gene: TRBJ1-5; clone size: NA; D gene: NA; CDR3 DNA: TGTGCCAGTAGTATCAACCCGACTAATCAGCCCCAGCATTTT; CDR3 protein: CASSINPTNQPQHF
V gene: TRBV4-3; CDR3 length: 13; J gene: TRBJ2-3; clone size: NA; D gene: NA; CDR3 DNA: TGCGCCAGCAGCCAAGACCGGGGATATACGCAGTATTTT; CDR3 protein: CASSQDRGYTQYF
V gene: TRBV30; CDR3 length: 17; J gene: TRBJ2-3; clone size: NA; D gene: TRBD2; CDR3 DNA: TGTGCCTGGAGTGGGATTTCTAGCGGGGGGGCGGGTAATACGCAGTATTTT; CDR3 protein: CAWSGISSGGAGNTQYF
V gene: TRBV6-5; CDR3 length: 15; J gene: TRBJ1-3; clone size: once; D gene: TRBD1; CDR3 DNA: TGTGCCAGCTCATGGGACAGGGACTCTGGAAACACCATATATTTT; CDR3 protein: CASSWDRDSGNTIYF
V gene: TRBV7-9; CDR3 length: 12; J gene: TRBJ1-6; clone size: NA; D gene: NA; CDR3 DNA: TGTGCCAGCAGCCCCAATAATTCACCCCTCCACTTT; CDR3 protein: CASSPNNSPLHF
V gene: TRBV25-1; CDR3 length: 11; J gene: TRBJ1-2; clone size: NA; D gene: NA; CDR3 DNA: TGTGCCGCATCGGGAGCGTATGGCTACACCTTC; CDR3 protein: CAASGAYGYTF
V gene: TRBV5-1; CDR3 length: 14; J gene: TRBJ1-2; clone size: NA; D gene: NA; CDR3 DNA: TGCGCCAGCAGCTTGGATCGGGATTTCTATGGCTACACCTTC; CDR3 protein: CASSLDRDFYGYTF
V gene: TRBV5-4; CDR3 length: 15; J gene: TRBJ2-7; clone size: NA; D gene: TRBD1; CDR3 DNA: TGTGCCAGCAGCTTCCCTGGACAGGGCCTATACGAGCAGTACTTC; CDR3 protein: CASSFPGQGLYEQYF
V gene: TRBV3-1/TRBV3-2; CDR3 length: 14; J gene: TRBJ1-5; clone size: few; D gene: NA; CDR3 DNA: TGTGCCAGCAGCCCGATTGCGGGGGATCAGCCCCAGCATTTT; CDR3 protein: CASSPIAGDQPQHF
V gene: TRBV19; CDR3 length: 12; J gene: TRBJ1-2; clone size: NA; D gene: TRBD1; CDR3 DNA: TGTGCCAGTCACAAGACAGGGGAAGGCTACACCTTC; CDR3 protein: CASHKTGEGYTF
V gene: TRBV5-4; CDR3 length: 16; J gene: TRBJ2-5; clone size: NA; D gene: TRBD2; CDR3 DNA: TGTGCCAGCAGCTCCTTAGCGGGGGGGCCTCTTGAGACCCAGTACTTC; CDR3 protein: CASSSLAGGPLETQYF
V gene: TRBV2; CDR3 length: 10; J gene: TRBJ2-5; clone size: NA; D gene: NA; CDR3 DNA: TGTGCCAGCAGGATCACTTTAACTTACTTC; CDR3 protein: CASRITLTYF
V gene: TRBV5-5; CDR3 length: 12; J gene: TRBJ2-1; clone size: NA; D gene: NA; CDR3 DNA: TGTGCCAGCACCCCCTGGAGTAATGAGCAGTTCTTC; CDR3 protein: CASTPWSNEQFF
V gene: TRBV3-1/TRBV3-2; CDR3 length: 16; J gene: TRBJ1-6; clone size: NA; D gene: NA; CDR3 DNA: TGTGCCAGCAGCCCTGACCGGACGGCCGGGAACTCACCCCTCCACTTT; CDR3 protein: CASSPDRTAGNSPLHF
V gene: TRBV24-1; CDR3 length: 17; J gene: TRBJ2-2; clone size: NA; D gene: TRBD1; CDR3 DNA: TGTGCCACCAGTGTCTACAGGGGGACAGGGGACACCGGGGAGCTGTTTTTT; CDR3 protein: CATSVYRGTGDTGELFF
V gene: TRBV18; CDR3 length: 15; J gene: TRBJ1-2; clone size: NA; D gene: NA; CDR3 DNA: TGTGCCAGCTCACCATCTGGCAGTACGCCCTATGGCTACACCTTC; CDR3 protein: CASSPSGSTPYGYTF
V gene: TRBV27; CDR3 length: 15; J gene: TRBJ2-1; clone size: NA; D gene: NA; CDR3 DNA: TGTGCCAGCACCACCAGGTCAAATACCTACAATGAGCAGTTCTTC; CDR3 protein: CASTTRSNTYNEQFF
V gene: TRBV24-1; CDR3 length: 16; J gene: TRBJ2-2; clone size: NA; D gene: TRBD1; CDR3 DNA: TGTGCCACCAGTGACGGACAGGGGTTTGGCACCGGGGAGCTGTTTTTT; CDR3 protein: CATSDGQGFGTGELFF
V gene: TRBV5-1; CDR3 length: 13; J gene: TRBJ2-7; clone size: few; D gene: NA; CDR3 DNA: TGCGCCAGCAGCTTGGACAGAGCCTACGAGCAGTACTTC; CDR3 protein: CASSLDRAYEQYF
V gene: TRBV5-4; CDR3 length: 15; J gene: TRBJ1-1; clone size: NA; D gene: NA; CDR3 DNA: TGTGCCAGCAGCCCAACTATCGGAGGAAACACTGAAGCTTTCTTT; CDR3 protein: CASSPTIGGNTEAFF
V gene: TRBV11-2; CDR3 length: 13; J gene: TRBJ1-1; clone size: NA; D gene: NA; CDR3 DNA: TGTGCCAGCAGCTCCTCCGGGGGGTTTCGGGCTTTCTTT; CDR3 protein: CASSSSGGFRAFF
V gene: TRBV2; CDR3 length: 13; J gene: TRBJ2-7; clone size: NA; D gene: TRBD1; CDR3 DNA: TGTGCCAGCCAGTCGGACGGGACAGGGTTCTACCGCTTC; CDR3 protein: CASQSDGTGFYRF
V gene: TRBV29-1; CDR3 length: 11; J gene: TRBJ1-2; clone size: NA; D gene: TRBD1; CDR3 DNA: TGCAGCGGACAGGGTGACTATGGCTACACCTTC; CDR3 protein: CSGQGDYGYTF
V gene: TRBV3-1/TRBV3-2; CDR3 length: 13; J gene: TRBJ2-7; clone size: NA; D gene: TRBD1; CDR3 DNA: TGTGCCAGCAGCCGGGACAGGGCGTCCGAGCAGTACTTC; CDR3 protein: CASSRDRASEQYF